The sequence of this T cell receptor (beta chain) was determined in a study of blood T cell repertoires in COVID-19. The CDR3 is 15 residues long. Germline V lookup: CDR1 MGHRA, CDR2 YSYEKL. With 4 bases clipped from V and 4 bases from J, the junction kept 7 bases outside the gene matches. Per the original methods: From reference gene primer amplification, estimates of nucleated cell counts were derived. Sequencing used immunoSEQ multiplex PCR; TCRdb keeps in-frame clones, though not all of them. That table supplies the V and J calls and clone size; D and trimming were determined from the DNA. Here the sample spans more than 200,000 clones, roughly 86% being singletons. This clone occurred once.

The source of this sequence is a human donor in a cohort sampled during active COVID-19. The chain links TRBV4-1 to TRBJ1-2, with TRBD1 matching 9 bases. Sample: peripheral blood. The CDR3 sequence: CASSRPGQGRYGYTF. The CDR3 nucleotides are TGCGCCAGCAGCCGCCCGGGACAGGGACGCTATGGCTACACCTTC.